The clone carrying this T cell receptor beta chain has a handful of counts. Its antigen remains unknown. TCRdb's table, derived via immunoSEQ multiplex PCR, lists solely in-frame clones and lacks some. The sample has about 59,000 clones; 80% are singletons. These data belong to a study of T cells in tumors after PD-1 blockade. Overall study: No patient had prior checkpoint blockade, systemic immunosuppression, or radiotherapy within 4 weeks. Daily vismodegib 150 mg continued in a subset of anti-PD-1-treated patients. Mean per blood sample: 113,528 templates (roughly 22,000-270,000), approximately 37,000 unique clonotypes.

Findings and caveats of the study: Roughly 42% of tumor TCR clonotypes were also found in blood.

The CDR3 runs to 13 residues. Trimming at V came to 7 bases and at J to 5 bases, leaving 4 bases not matched to a gene. Germline CDR1 is MNHNY and CDR2 is SVGAGI (reference sequence). Source: PBMCs, taken before anti-PD-1 treatment. V and J are TRBV6-6 and TRBJ1-5, with TRBD1 matching over 8 bases. This TCR came from a human donor with basal cell carcinoma. The CDR3, as DNA: TGTGCCAGCACCCAGGGGGCGTATCAGCCCCAGCATTTT. Protein product: CASTQGAYQPQHF.